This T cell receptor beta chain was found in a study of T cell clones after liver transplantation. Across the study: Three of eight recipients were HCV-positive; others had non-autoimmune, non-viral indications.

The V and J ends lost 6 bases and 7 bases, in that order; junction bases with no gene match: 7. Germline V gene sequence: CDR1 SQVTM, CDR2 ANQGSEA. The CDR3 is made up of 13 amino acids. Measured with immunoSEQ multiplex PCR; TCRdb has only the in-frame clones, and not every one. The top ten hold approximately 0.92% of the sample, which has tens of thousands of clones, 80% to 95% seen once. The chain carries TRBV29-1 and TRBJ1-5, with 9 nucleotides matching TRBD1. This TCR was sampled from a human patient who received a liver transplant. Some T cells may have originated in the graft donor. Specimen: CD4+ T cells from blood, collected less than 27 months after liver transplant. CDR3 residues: CSVHTGGDQPQHF. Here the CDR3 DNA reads TGCAGCGTCCATACAGGGGGCGACCAGCCCCAGCATTTT.